Following are 24 T cell receptor beta chains from one sample sequenced in a study of T cell changes during pregnancy in multiple sclerosis. Libraries were prepared by immunoSEQ multiplex PCR; TCRdb keeps only in-frame clonotypes and omits some of them. The sample yields about 46,000 clones, about 91% seen once. The specimen was CD8+ T cells from peripheral blood mononuclear cells, collected after pregnancy. The receptors here all came from a female donor with multiple sclerosis, enrolled in a pregnancy study.

The chain is built from TRBV4-2 and TRBJ2-1, with D possibly being TRBD1 (6 bases). V lost 4 bases and J 12 bases, leaving 10 bases between the germline ends. This CDR3 spans 11 amino acids. In germline, CDR1 is LGHNA, CDR2 YNFKEQ. Here the CDR3 reads CASSPGDVQFF. CDR3 nucleotide sequence: TGTGCCAGCAGCCCAGGGGACGTGCAGTTCTTC.

The chain joins TRBV25-1 to TRBJ2-7, with D hard to call. The germline V gene encodes CDR1 MGHDK and CDR2 SYGVNS. Deletions cut 3 bases from V and 3 bases from J, with 15 bases between. The CDR3 sequence is 15 residues long. In nucleotides, the CDR3 is TGTGCCAGCAGTGACCTCCGCGACATACACTACGAGCAGTACTTC. Its translation is CASSDLRDIHYEQYF.

The V gene is TRBV5-4, the J gene TRBJ1-6; 7 bases agree with TRBD1. The J segment lost 5 bases and the V segment lost 2 bases, leaving 1 base of the junction unmatched. Germline loops: CDR1 SGHNT, CDR2 YYREEE (reference sequence). The CDR3 consists of 14 residues. The CDR3 nucleotides read TGTGCCAGCAGCTTAGACAGGGATAATTCACCCCTCCACTTT. Amino acid sequence: CASSLDRDNSPLHF.

In its sample, this clone was seen once. V gene TRBV7-2 combines with J gene TRBJ2-2; D ambiguous. The V and J ends lost 3 bases and 5 bases respectively, with 10 bases between them. In germline, CDR1 is SGHTA, CDR2 FQGNSA. The CDR3 has 14 amino acids. The CDR3 region has the DNA TGTGCCAGCAGCTTTCTCAGTCGTACCGGGGAGCTGTTTTTT. This translates into CASSFLSRTGELFF.

This rearrangement joins TRBV4-3 to TRBJ2-7; the match to TRBD1 covers 7 bases. Germline V gene sequence: CDR1 LGHNA, CDR2 YSLEER. The CDR3 consists of 15 residues. V gave up 4 bases and J gave up 3 bases; unmatched junction bases: 9. CDR3 sequence (DNA): TGCGCCAGCAGCCGAAACAGGGGTTCAAACTACGAGCAGTACTTC. This sequence encodes CASSRNRGSNYEQYF.

The rearrangement uses TRBV29-1 and TRBJ2-5; 7 bases are a match to TRBD1. The germline CDR1 and CDR2 sequences are SQVTM and ANQGSEA. Trimming at V came to 0 bases and at J to 1 base, leaving 8 bases not matched to a gene. The CDR3 contains 16 residues. The CDR3 DNA reads as TGCAGCGTTGAAGAAGGGGACAGCCACCTCCAAGAGACCCAGTACTTC. As protein: CSVEEGDSHLQETQYF.

The chain links TRBV27 to TRBJ1-2, with 8 bases that match TRBD1. The V segment lost 6 bases and the J segment 2 bases; nucleotides outside the gene matches: 5. This CDR3 is built from 14 residues. Germline loops: CDR1 MNHEY, CDR2 SMNVEV (reference sequence). The CDR3 bases are TGTGCCAGCAGCCCAGGGGGCAGGAACTATGGCTACACCTTC. Translating gives CASSPGGRNYGYTF.

The chain employs TRBV5-1 and TRBJ2-1; 12 nucleotides align to TRBD2. The CDR3 is made up of 18 amino acids. Germline trimming cut 2 bases from V and 4 bases from J; bases unmatched to any gene: 10. CDR1 is SGHRS and CDR2 is YFSETQ in the germline V gene. This chain's CDR3 is CASSFNPTSGSLYNEQFF. The CDR3 coding sequence is TGCGCCAGCAGCTTTAACCCGACTAGCGGGAGTCTGTACAATGAGCAGTTCTTC.

The chain has TRBV7-8 and TRBJ2-3, with TRBD2 matching 7 bases. Germline CDR1 and CDR2: SGHVS and FQNEAQ. The CDR3 loop spans 16 amino acids. The V segment lost 3 bases and the J segment 2 bases; nucleotides outside the gene matches: 8. The CDR3 DNA follows: TGTGCCAGCAGCTTCCTGCTAGCGGAGCTCACAGATACGCAGTATTTT. Encoded protein: CASSFLLAELTDTQYF.

The V and J genes are TRBV14 and TRBJ1-2, with D perhaps matching TRBD1 (6 bases). V lost 4 bases and J lost 3, with 12 bases in between. The CDR3 length is 14 residues. Per the germline V gene, CDR1 is SGHDN and CDR2 is FVKESK. The CDR3 spells CASSPRGRHYGYTF. CDR3 DNA: TGTGCCAGCAGCCCCAGGGGCAGGCACTATGGCTACACCTTC. Based on the CDR3 plus reference TRBV14 and TRBJ1-2, the full variable domain is EAGVTQFPSHSVIEKGQTVTLRCDPISGHDNLYWYRRVMGKEIKFLLHFVKESKQDESGMPNNRFLAERTGGTYSTLKVQPAELEDSGVYFCASSPRGRHYGYTFGSGTRLTVV.

The chain combines TRBV7-2 with TRBJ2-7; TRBD1 is a possible D gene (5 bases). This CDR3 is built from 16 residues. Trimming cost V 1 base and J 3 bases, with 16 bases left between them. The germline gives CDR1 SGHTA, CDR2 FQGNSA. In DNA, the CDR3 is TGTGCCAGCAGCTTAGTAGGGTTTGGCAGGGACTACGAGCAGTACTTC. Its translation is CASSLVGFGRDYEQYF.

This chain connects TRBV7-2 to TRBJ2-3; a weak D match, TRBD2 (5 bases). Trimming took 5 bases from V and 6 from J, leaving 12 bases between them. This CDR3 contains 13 residues. CDR1 is SGHTA and CDR2 is FQGNSA in the germline V gene. Here the CDR3 reads CASSQLVGDTQYF. CDR3 bases: TGTGCCAGCAGCCAACTAGTGGGGGATACGCAGTATTTT.

The V call is TRBV29-1, the J call TRBJ1-1; a possible D gene is TRBD1 (5 bases). Germline CDR1 is SQVTM and CDR2 is ANQGSEA. The V end lost 3 bases, the J end lost 5 bases, and 10 bases lay between the germline ends. This CDR3 contains 12 residues. This CDR3 reads CSVETGGTEAFF. CDR3 DNA sequence: TGCAGCGTTGAGACGGGGGGGACTGAAGCTTTCTTT.

This rearrangement joins TRBV11-2 to TRBJ2-6; the D is unclear. The germline CDR1 and CDR2 sequences are SGHAT and FQNNGV. V lost 1 base and J 2 bases, leaving 12 bases between the germline ends. This CDR3 comprises 17 residues. This chain's CDR3 is CASSLAYFLTGANVLTF. CDR3 in DNA: TGTGCCAGCAGCTTAGCTTACTTTTTGACTGGGGCCAACGTCCTGACTTTC. Supplemented by reference TRBV11-2 and TRBJ2-6, the full variable domain reads EAGVAQSPRYKIIEKRQSVAFWCNPISGHATLYWYQQILGQGPKLLIQFQNNGVVDDSQLPKDRFSAERLKGVDSTLKIQPAKLEDSAVYLCASSLAYFLTGANVLTFGAGSRLTVL.

The chain links TRBV4-1 to TRBJ1-3; D is ambiguous. Germline V CDR1 and CDR2: MGHRA, YSYEKL. V was clipped by 0 bases and J by 2 bases, with 8 bases between them. This CDR3 is 15 amino acids long. The CDR3: CASSQEADAGNTIYF. CDR3 nucleotides: TGCGCCAGCAGCCAAGAGGCGGATGCTGGAAACACCATATATTTT.

The V call is TRBV27, the J call TRBJ2-5; a weak D match, TRBD1 (6 bases). Trimming took off 7 bases at V and 4 bases at J, with 19 bases between the two ends. The CDR3 extends over 15 amino acids. Germline V CDR1 and CDR2: MNHEY, SMNVEV (reference sequence). CDR3 sequence reads: CASNSGTLRLETQYF. In DNA form, the CDR3 reads TGTGCCAGCAATTCCGGGACATTGAGACTAGAGACCCAGTACTTC.

This chain uses TRBV4-1 with TRBJ2-7, with 9 bases fitting TRBD1. The CDR3 runs 15 residues. In germline, CDR1 is MGHRA, CDR2 YSYEKL. The V segment lost 4 bases and the J segment 1 base; nucleotides outside the gene matches: 5. The CDR3 protein is CASSLLDRGSYEQYF. The CDR3, as DNA: TGCGCCAGCAGCCTACTGGACAGGGGTTCCTACGAGCAGTACTTC.

The chain employs TRBV29-1 and TRBJ1-5; TRBD1 is a possible D gene (5 bases). With 7 bases removed from V and 0 bases from J, the gap between germline ends came to 7 bases. This CDR3 is built from 12 residues. Germline CDR1 reads SQVTM; CDR2 reads ANQGSEA. CDR3 in DNA: TGCAGCGCTAGGGGTAGCAATCAGCCCCAGCATTTT. This codes for CSARGSNQPQHF.

V is TRBV4-1 and J is TRBJ2-5, with 7 bases fitting TRBD2. The CDR3 sequence is 15 residues long. Germline V lookup: CDR1 MGHRA, CDR2 YSYEKL. V lost 1 base to trimming and J lost 2 bases; unmatched junction nucleotides: 4. CDR3 sequence: CASSQVGREQETQYF. The CDR3 region has the DNA TGCGCCAGCAGCCAAGTGGGGCGGGAGCAAGAGACCCAGTACTTC.

The rearrangement joins TRBV11-1 to TRBJ2-7; 11 nucleotides match TRBD1. CDR1 and CDR2 (germline): SGHAT, FQDESV (reference sequence). This CDR3 is built from 14 residues. With V trimmed by 5 bases and J by 2 bases, 2 bases remained unmatched. DNA of the CDR3: TGTGCCAGCAGCCCGGACAGGGGGCCCTACGAGCAGTACTTC. Protein sequence: CASSPDRGPYEQYF.

The genes are TRBV7-2 and TRBJ2-5, with D possibly being TRBD2 (5 bases). V was cut by 5 bases and J by 10 bases, with 11 bases left in between. Germline V gene data show CDR1 as SGHTA and CDR2 as FQGNSA. This CDR3 spans 11 amino acids. The CDR3 reads CASSVDYLQYF. In DNA form, the CDR3 reads TGTGCCAGCAGCGTAGACTATCTCCAGTACTTC.

The chain couples TRBV4-2 to TRBJ2-7, with 9 bases fitting TRBD2. V was clipped by 0 bases and J by 5 bases; unmatched bases: 8. The CDR3 consists of 16 residues. Germline V CDR1 and CDR2: LGHNA, YNFKEQ. In DNA, the CDR3 is TGTGCCAGCAGCCAAGATGGTGGTAGCGGGGGCAACGAGCAGTACTTC. As protein: CASSQDGGSGGNEQYF.

The CDR3 DNA is TGTGCCAGCAGTTTATATGGAGGGGGCAGGGACACTGAAGCTTTCTTT. Its translation: CASSLYGGGRDTEAFF. The rearrangement joins TRBV28 to TRBJ1-1; TRBD1 aligns across 7 bases. The V and J ends lost 1 base and 3 bases, in that order; junction bases with no gene match: 8. This CDR3 spans 16 amino acids. Germline V gives CDR1 MDHEN, CDR2 SYDVKM.

The chain carries TRBV5-6 and TRBJ1-2; TRBD1 aligns across 9 bases. The J segment lost 0 bases and the V segment lost 2 bases, leaving 5 bases of the junction unmatched. The length of the CDR3 is 16 residues. From germline, CDR1 is SGHDT and CDR2 YYEEEE. The CDR3 region is CASSLDRGVANYGYTF. DNA for the CDR3: TGTGCCAGCAGCTTAGACAGGGGGGTAGCTAACTATGGCTACACCTTC.